What follows is one T cell receptor beta chain and its context. Its recognized antigen is unknown. Base qualities were left out, and no much larger clone turns up one base away. Clipping removes 4 bases from V and 4 bases from J, with 5 as the unmatched junction base count. In the germline V gene (reference sequence), CDR1 corresponds to SEHNR and CDR2 to FQNEAQ. The CDR3 numbers 14 residues from cysteine through phenylalanine. Here the CDR3 DNA is all that survives: 42 bases in frame from base 1. Collaborating institutions collected whole blood in K2EDTA tubes following their own protocols. For TCRbeta analysis, collaborators shipped samples in one of three forms: frozen whole blood, isolated PBMCs, or DNA extracted from either of those sample types. The data belong to a study of blood T cell repertoires in COVID-19 (dated by TCRdb to the early 2020s). Turning to the overall study: Samples from collaborators originated in the United States, Italy and Spain and spanned both the acute and convalescent phases of COVID-19. The prospective study material was composed of cDNA or gDNA derived from T cells, B-cell-depleted T cells, or PBMCs. Sample metadata almost always included a de-identified subject ID, COVID-19 status, age in years and sex. Where available, HLA class I and class II types were taken from metadata supplied by the sample provider and were not determined by assay-based typing. The samples were drawn from the first 160 participants of the ongoing ImmuneRACE study and from 1,254 subjects provided by 6 global collaborators. Deeply sampled blood TCRbeta repertoires from subjects exposed to, actively infected with, or recovered from COVID-19 were included in the dataset. The repertoires were made available in a free public database intended to serve as a resource for research on the immune response to SARS-CoV-2. Study-wide findings and limitations: The quantity of clinical and demographic metadata differed by source and by participant and was supplied without curation.

TCRbeta CDR3 regions were amplified from genomic DNA using the immunoSEQ Assay, a bias-controlled multiplex PCR. In the paper's pipeline: Nucleated cell counts per sample were estimated from amplification of reference gene primers within the assay. To quantify the absolute abundance of each unique TCRbeta CDR3 rearrangement, sequence reads were collapsed and filtered. Productive Simpson clonality was computed per sample as the square root of Simpson's diversity index over productive rearrangements. TCRdb took this table from immuneACCESS and kept in-frame rearrangements with V and J called. Such tables lack part of the clones; where checked against another copy, unresolved V genes explain under half of the gap, and the rest is unexplained. V and J calls plus clone size are reproduced from that table; the DNA served to infer D and trimming. A total of 25,000 to 30,000 clones appear in this sample, roughly nine tenths of them only once. The ten most abundant clones make up 4% to 5.5% of the sample.

What was sequenced was peripheral blood. This chain is built from TRBV7-9 and TRBJ2-7; 9 central nucleotides agree with TRBD1. The receptor's source is a man between 65 and 85 years old with active COVID-19. Here the CDR3 is given as CASSSGTGRYEQYF. At the DNA level, the sequence is TGTGCCAGCAGCTCGGGGACAGGGCGGTACGAGCAGTACTTC.